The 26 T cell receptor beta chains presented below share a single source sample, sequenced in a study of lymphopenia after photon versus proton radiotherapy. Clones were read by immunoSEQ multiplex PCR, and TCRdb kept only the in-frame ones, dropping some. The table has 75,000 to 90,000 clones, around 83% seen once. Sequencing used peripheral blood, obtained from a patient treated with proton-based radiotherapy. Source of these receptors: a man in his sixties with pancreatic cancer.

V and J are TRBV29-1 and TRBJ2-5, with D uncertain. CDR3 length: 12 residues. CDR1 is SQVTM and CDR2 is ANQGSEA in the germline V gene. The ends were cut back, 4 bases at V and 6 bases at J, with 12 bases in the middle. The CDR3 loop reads CSVVAGEKTQYF. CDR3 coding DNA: TGCAGCGTTGTCGCAGGTGAGAAGACCCAGTACTTC.

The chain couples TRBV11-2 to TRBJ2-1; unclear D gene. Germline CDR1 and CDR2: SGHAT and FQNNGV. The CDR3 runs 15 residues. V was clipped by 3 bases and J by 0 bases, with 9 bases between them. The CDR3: CASSLVQRSYNEQFF. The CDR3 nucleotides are TGTGCCAGCAGCTTGGTCCAGCGCTCCTACAATGAGCAGTTCTTC.

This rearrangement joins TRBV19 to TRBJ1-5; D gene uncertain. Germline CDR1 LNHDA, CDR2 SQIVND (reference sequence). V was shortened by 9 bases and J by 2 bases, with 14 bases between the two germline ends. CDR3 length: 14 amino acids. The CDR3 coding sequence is TGTGCCAGCACAAGGCGGATCGGCAATCAGCCCCAGCATTTT. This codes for CASTRRIGNQPQHF. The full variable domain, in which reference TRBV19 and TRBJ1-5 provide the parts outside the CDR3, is DGGITQSPKYLFRKEGQNVTLSCEQNLNHDAMYWYRQDPGQGLRLIYYSQIVNDFQKGDIAEGYSVSREKKESFPLTVTSAQKNPTAFYLCASTRRIGNQPQHFGDGTRLSIL.

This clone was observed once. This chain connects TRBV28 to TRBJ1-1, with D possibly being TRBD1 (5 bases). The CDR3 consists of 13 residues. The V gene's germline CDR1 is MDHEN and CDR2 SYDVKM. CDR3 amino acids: CACYGGGDTEAFF. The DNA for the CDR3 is TGTGCTTGCTACGGCGGGGGGGACACTGAAGCTTTCTTT.

CDR3 sequence: CASSLGSPNTGELFF. The CDR3 DNA reads TGTGCCAGCAGTTTAGGGTCTCCGAACACCGGGGAGCTGTTTTTT. The rearrangement uses TRBV28 and TRBJ2-2, with D uncertain. Germline V gene lookup returns CDR1 MDHEN and CDR2 SYDVKM. Trimming pared 2 bases from V and 0 bases from J, leaving 7 bases between. The CDR3 spans 15 residues.

Here the CDR3 DNA reads TGTGCCAGCAGCTACGACAGGGTCACAGATACGCAGTATTTT. Protein: CASSYDRVTDTQYF. This sequence joins TRBV7-2 and TRBJ2-3; 7 bases match TRBD1. The ends lost 4 bases at V and 2 bases at J; junction bases unmatched: 3. Germline CDR1 and CDR2: SGHTA and FQGNSA. The CDR3 extends over 14 amino acids.

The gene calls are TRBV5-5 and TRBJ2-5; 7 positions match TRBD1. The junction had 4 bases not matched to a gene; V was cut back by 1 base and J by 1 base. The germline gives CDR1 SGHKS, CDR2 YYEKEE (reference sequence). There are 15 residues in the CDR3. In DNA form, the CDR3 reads TGTGCCAGCAGCTTGCCTGGGACAGCCCAAGAGACCCAGTACTTC. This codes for CASSLPGTAQETQYF.

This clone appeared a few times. The CDR3 DNA reads as TGTGCCAGCAGCTTGGGTCTCAGCTCCTACGAGCAGTACTTC. Protein sequence: CASSLGLSSYEQYF. The chain is built from TRBV5-6 and TRBJ2-7; the D is unclear. The CDR3 has 14 amino acids. Trimming stripped 0 bases from V and 0 bases from J, with 7 bases between. CDR1 SGHDT and CDR2 YYEEEE come from the germline V gene.

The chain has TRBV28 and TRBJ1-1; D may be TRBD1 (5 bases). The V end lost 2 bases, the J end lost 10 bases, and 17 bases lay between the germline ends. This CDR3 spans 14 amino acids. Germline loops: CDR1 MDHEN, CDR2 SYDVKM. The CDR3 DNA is TGTGCCAGCAGTTTAAGGGGCGGGCAGTGGTTAGCTTTCTTT. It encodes CASSLRGGQWLAFF.

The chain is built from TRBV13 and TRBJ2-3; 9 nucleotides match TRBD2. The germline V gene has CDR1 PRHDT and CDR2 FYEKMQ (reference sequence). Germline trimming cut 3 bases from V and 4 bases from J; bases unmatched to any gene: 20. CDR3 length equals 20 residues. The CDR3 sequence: CASSFYLRREGRALADTQYF. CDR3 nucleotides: TGTGCCAGCAGCTTCTATCTAAGGCGGGAGGGCCGGGCGTTAGCAGATACGCAGTATTTT.

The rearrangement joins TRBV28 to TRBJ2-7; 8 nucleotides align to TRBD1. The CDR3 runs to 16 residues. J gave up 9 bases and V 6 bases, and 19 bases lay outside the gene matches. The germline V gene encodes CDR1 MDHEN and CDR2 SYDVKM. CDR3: CASSPNGQGPAPGQYF. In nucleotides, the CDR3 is TGTGCCAGCAGCCCTAACGGACAGGGTCCCGCTCCCGGGCAGTACTTC.

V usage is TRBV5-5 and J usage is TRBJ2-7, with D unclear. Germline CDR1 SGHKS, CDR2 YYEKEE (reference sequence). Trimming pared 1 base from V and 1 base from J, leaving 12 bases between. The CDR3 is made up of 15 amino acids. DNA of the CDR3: TGTGCCAGCAGCTTGCAGGAAGATAGTTCCTACGAGCAGTACTTC. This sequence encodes CASSLQEDSSYEQYF. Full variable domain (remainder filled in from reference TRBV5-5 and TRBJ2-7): DAGVTQSPTHLIKTRGQQVTLRCSPISGHKSVSWYQQVLGQGPQFIFQYYEKEERGRGNFPDRFSARQFPNYSSELNVNALLLGDSALYLCASSLQEDSSYEQYFGPGTRLTVT.

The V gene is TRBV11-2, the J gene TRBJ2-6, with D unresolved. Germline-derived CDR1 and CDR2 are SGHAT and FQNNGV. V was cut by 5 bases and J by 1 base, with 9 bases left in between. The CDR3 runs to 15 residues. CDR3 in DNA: TGTGCCAGCAGCCCTCAGGCTTCTGGGGCCAACGTCCTGACTTTC. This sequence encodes CASSPQASGANVLTF.

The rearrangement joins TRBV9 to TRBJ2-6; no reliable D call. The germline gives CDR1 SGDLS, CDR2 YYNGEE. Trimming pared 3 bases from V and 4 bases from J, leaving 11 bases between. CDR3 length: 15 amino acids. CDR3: CASSADGGGANVLTF. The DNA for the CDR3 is TGTGCCAGCAGCGCAGATGGTGGAGGGGCCAACGTCCTGACTTTC. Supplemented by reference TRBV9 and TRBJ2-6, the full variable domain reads DSGVTQTPKHLITATGQRVTLRCSPRSGDLSVYWYQQSLDQGLQFLIQYYNGEERAKGNILERFSAQQFPDLHSELNLSSLELGDSALYFCASSADGGGANVLTFGAGSRLTVL.

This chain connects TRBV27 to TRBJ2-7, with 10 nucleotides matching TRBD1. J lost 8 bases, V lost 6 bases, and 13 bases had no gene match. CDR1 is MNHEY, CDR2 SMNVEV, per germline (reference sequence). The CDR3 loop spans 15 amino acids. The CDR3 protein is CASRSGTGVIGKQYF. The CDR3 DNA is TGTGCCAGCAGATCCGGGACAGGGGTTATTGGTAAGCAGTACTTC.

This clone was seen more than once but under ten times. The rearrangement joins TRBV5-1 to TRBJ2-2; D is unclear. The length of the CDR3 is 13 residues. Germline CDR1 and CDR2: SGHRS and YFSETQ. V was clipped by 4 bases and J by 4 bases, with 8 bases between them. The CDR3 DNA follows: TGCGCCAGCAGCGTGTCAGCCACCGGGGAGCTGTTTTTT. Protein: CASSVSATGELFF.

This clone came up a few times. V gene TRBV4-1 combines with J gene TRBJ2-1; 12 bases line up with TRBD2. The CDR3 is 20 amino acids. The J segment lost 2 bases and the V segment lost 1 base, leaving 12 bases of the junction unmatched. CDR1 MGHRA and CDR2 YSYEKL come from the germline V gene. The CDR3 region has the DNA TGCGCCAGCAGCCAAGCGATTCTAGCGGGAGGGCCTCGGACCTACAATGAGCAGTTCTTC. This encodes CASSQAILAGGPRTYNEQFF.

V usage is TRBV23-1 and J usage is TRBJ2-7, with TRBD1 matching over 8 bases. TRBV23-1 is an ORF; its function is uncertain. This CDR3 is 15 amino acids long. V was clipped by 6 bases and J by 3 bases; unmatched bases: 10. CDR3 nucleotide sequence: TGCGCCAGCAGATCGGACAGGGATTGCGGCTACGAGCAGTACTTC. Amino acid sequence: CASRSDRDCGYEQYF.

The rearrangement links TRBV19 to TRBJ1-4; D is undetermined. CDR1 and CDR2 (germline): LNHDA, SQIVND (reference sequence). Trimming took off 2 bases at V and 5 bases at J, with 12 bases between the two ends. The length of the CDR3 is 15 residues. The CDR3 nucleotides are TGTGCCAGTAGTATATCGCGAGGGCGAAATGAAAAACTGTTTTTT. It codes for CASSISRGRNEKLFF.

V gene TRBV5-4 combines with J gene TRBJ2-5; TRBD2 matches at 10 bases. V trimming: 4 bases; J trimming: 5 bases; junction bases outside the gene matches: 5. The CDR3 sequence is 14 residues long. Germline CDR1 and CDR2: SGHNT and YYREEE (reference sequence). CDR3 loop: CASSPSGRWETQYF. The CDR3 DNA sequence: TGTGCCAGCAGCCCTAGCGGGAGATGGGAGACCCAGTACTTC.

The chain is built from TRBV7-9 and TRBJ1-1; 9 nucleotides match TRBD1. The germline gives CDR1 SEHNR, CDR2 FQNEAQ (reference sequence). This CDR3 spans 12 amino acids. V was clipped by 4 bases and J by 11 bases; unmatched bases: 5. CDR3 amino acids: CASSWRTGAAFF. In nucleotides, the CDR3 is TGTGCCAGCAGCTGGCGGACAGGGGCGGCTTTCTTT.

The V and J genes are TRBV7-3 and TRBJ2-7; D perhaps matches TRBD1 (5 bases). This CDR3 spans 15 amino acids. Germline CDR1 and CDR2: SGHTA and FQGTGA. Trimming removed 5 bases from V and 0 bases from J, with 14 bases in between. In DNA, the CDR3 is TGTGCCAGCAGCCCGGACAAGGACACCTCCTACGAGCAGTACTTC. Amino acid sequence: CASSPDKDTSYEQYF. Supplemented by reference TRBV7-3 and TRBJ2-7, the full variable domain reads GAGVSQTPSNKVTEKGKYVELRCDPISGHTALYWYRQSLGQGPEFLIYFQGTGAADDSGLPNDRFFAVRPEGSVSTLKIQRTERGDSAVYLCASSPDKDTSYEQYFGPGTRLTVT.

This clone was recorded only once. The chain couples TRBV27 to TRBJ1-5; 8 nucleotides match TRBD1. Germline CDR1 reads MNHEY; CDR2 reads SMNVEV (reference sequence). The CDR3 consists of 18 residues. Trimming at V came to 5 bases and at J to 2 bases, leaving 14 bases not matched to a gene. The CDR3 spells CASSLYWIGQGGNQPQHF. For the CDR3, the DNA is TGTGCCAGCAGTCTATACTGGATCGGACAGGGAGGCAATCAGCCCCAGCATTTT.

DNA for the CDR3: TGTGCCAGCAGCGTAGCGGGGGGATTGCAGTTCTTC. Translation: CASSVAGGLQFF. The chain joins TRBV6-1 to TRBJ2-1; 10 bases match TRBD2. Trimming took 6 bases from V and 12 from J; bases not matched to a gene: 5. This CDR3 contains 12 residues. The germline V gene has CDR1 MNHNS and CDR2 SASEGT.

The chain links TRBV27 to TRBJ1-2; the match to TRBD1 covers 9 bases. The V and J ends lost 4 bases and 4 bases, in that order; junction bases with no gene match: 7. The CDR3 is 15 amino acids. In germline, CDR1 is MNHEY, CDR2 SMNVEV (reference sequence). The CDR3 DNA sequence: TGTGCCAGCAGTTCGACGGGGACAGGGAGCTATGGCTACACCTTC. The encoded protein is CASSSTGTGSYGYTF.

Written as DNA, the CDR3 is TGTGCCAGCAGCCAAGATCTCCAGTCTTCTATCTACGAGCAGTACTTC. Its protein is CASSQDLQSSIYEQYF. The chain carries TRBV4-2 and TRBJ2-7; D is unresolved. The germline V gene encodes CDR1 LGHNA and CDR2 YNFKEQ. V shed 0 bases and J shed 3 bases, with 15 bases lying between them. The CDR3 consists of 16 residues.